This T cell receptor (beta chain) was sequenced for a study of CD8+CD57+ T cells in acquired aplastic anemia. Study-wide context: An average of 3.2 ug of DNA was obtained from sorted CD4+ and CD8+ cells. CD4+ cells from healthy donors averaged about 10 million reads.

The study profiled TCR beta VDJ and CDR3 using genomic DNA as template. One entry per CDR3 protein, called by TCRdb with MiXCR from the reads. The sample consists of fewer than 150,000 distinct CDR3 sequences, roughly 50% of them appearing once. With respect to this clonotype: The antigen remains undetermined.

Study-wide points: Patients and controls shared roughly 28 CD8+ CDR3 sequences, which appeared highly expressed in patients and within their immunodominant clones.

CDR1 and CDR2 from the germline V gene are ENHRY and SYGVKD. CDR3 length: 12 residues. Trimming took 9 bases from V and 3 from J, leaving 12 bases between them. The TCR was taken from a human donor in good health, serving as a control. The specimen sequenced was sorted CD4+, CD8+, or CD8+CD57+ T cells (not recorded which) from PBMCs. This chain joins TRBV10-3 and TRBJ2-7, with D perhaps given as TRBD1 or TRBD2 (5 bases each). In DNA form, the CDR3 reads TGTGCCATGGCCGGGACCCTCTACGAGCAGTACTTC. This codes for CAMAGTLYEQYF.